These T cell receptor beta chains were read from a single sample in a study of CD8 T cells in ankylosing spondylitis. TCRdb reprocessed the 5' RACE reads with MiXCR, giving one entry per CDR3 protein. This repertoire shows some 800,000 distinct CDR3 sequences, 10% to 15% found once; its top ten account for approximately 0.51%. Sequenced material: blood, either unsorted or a sorted T cell fraction (not recorded which). These receptors originate from a male donor with ankylosing spondylitis. Each CDR3 is given with its conserved first and last residue. D genes are given only for firm matches. Clone size, where shown, is once, few, many, or a class for clones that have expanded.

d_call,v_call,j_call,clone_size,cdr3_aa,cdr3_nt
.,TRBV2,TRBJ2-7,.,CASSDRDLSYEQYF,TGTGCCAGCAGTGACAGGGACCTCTCCTACGAGCAGTACTTC
.,TRBV10-3,TRBJ2-3,few,CAISDPGKGGTDTQYF,TGTGCCATCAGTGATCCGGGAAAGGGGGGCACAGATACGCAGTATTTT
TRBD1,TRBV4-2,TRBJ2-6,.,CASSQEGQGTSSGANVLTF,TGTGCCAGCAGCCAAGAGGGACAGGGGACTTCTTCGGGGGCCAACGTCCTGACTTTC
.,TRBV18,TRBJ2-3,.,CASPLNTDTQYF,TGTGCCAGCCCCCTCAACACAGATACGCAGTATTTT
.,TRBV21-1,TRBJ2-1,few,CASSKGDRGRWASGTDEQFF,.
.,TRBV4-2,TRBJ2-7,few,CASSQAPPGHGSYEQYF,TGTGCCAGCAGCCAAGCCCCCCCGGGACACGGATCCTACGAGCAGTACTTC
TRBD1,TRBV29-1,TRBJ2-7,many,CSVDRGYEQYF,TGCAGCGTTGACAGGGGGTACGAGCAGTACTTC
TRBD1,TRBV4-3,TRBJ2-1,.,CASSRDRGEEQFF,TGCGCCAGCAGCCGGGACAGGGGAGAAGAGCAGTTCTTC
.,TRBV9,TRBJ1-4,.,CASSKGYTNEKLFF,TGTGCCAGCAGTAAAGGGTACACTAATGAAAAACTGTTTTTT
.,TRBV20-1,TRBJ2-4,many,CSARTQGNIQYF,TGCAGTGCTAGAACTCAGGGGAACATTCAGTACTTC
.,TRBV2,TRBJ2-5,.,CATAPEGETQYF,TGTGCCACTGCCCCCGAAGGGGAGACCCAGTACTTC
.,TRBV20-1,TRBJ1-1,many,CSASPWHTEAFF,TGCAGTGCTAGTCCTTGGCACACTGAAGCTTTCTTT
.,TRBV4-2,TRBJ1-6,.,CASSQVPGGYNSPLHF,TGTGCCAGCAGCCAAGTCCCCGGGGGCTATAATTCACCCCTCCACTTT
.,TRBV7-2,TRBJ1-2,few,CASQTPGRSSGYTF,TGTGCCAGCCAAACCCCGGGACGCTCATCGGGCTACACCTTC
.,TRBV15,TRBJ2-2,few,CATSRTSFGELFF,TGTGCCACCAGCAGAACCTCTTTCGGGGAGCTGTTTTTT
TRBD1,TRBV28,TRBJ1-2,many,CASRTPGQSYGYTF,TGTGCCAGCAGAACCCCGGGACAGAGCTATGGCTACACCTTC
TRBD1,TRBV9,TRBJ2-7,.,CASSAPGTGPYEQYF,TGTGCCAGCAGCGCCCCCGGGACAGGGCCCTACGAGCAGTACTTC
.,TRBV12-3/TRBV12-4,TRBJ2-2,few,CASRRNRETPRELFF,TGTGCCAGCAGGCGTAACAGGGAAACACCCCGGGAGCTGTTTTTT
.,TRBV5-1,TRBJ2-1,few,CASSLELGGPNEQFF,TGCGCCAGCAGCTTAGAGCTAGGAGGGCCTAATGAGCAGTTCTTC
.,TRBV10-3,TRBJ1-2,.,CAISESGGGYGYTF,TGTGCCATCAGTGAGTCCGGGGGAGGCTATGGCTACACCTTC
TRBD1,TRBV20-1,TRBJ2-4,few,CSADRVRASAKNIQYF,TGCAGTGCCGACAGGGTCCGGGCTTCAGCCAAAAACATTCAGTACTTC
.,TRBV25-1,TRBJ1-2,.,CASSEYVGNYGYTF,TGTGCCAGCAGTGAATACGTAGGGAACTATGGCTACACCTTC
.,TRBV5-1,TRBJ2-1,few,CASSFRSTGDNEQFF,TGCGCCAGCAGCTTTAGATCTACAGGCGACAATGAGCAGTTCTTC
TRBD1,TRBV20-1,TRBJ2-5,.,CSATDREETQYF,TGCAGTGCTACAGACAGGGAAGAGACCCAGTACTTC
.,TRBV18,TRBJ2-7,.,CASSPREEQYF,TGTGCCAGCTCACCGAGGGAAGAGCAGTACTTC
.,TRBV27,TRBJ2-5,.,CASSNALRGTQYF,TGTGCCAGCAGTAACGCCCTTAGGGGGACCCAGTACTTC
.,TRBV20-1,TRBJ1-2,.,CSARDGDKFYGYTF,TGCAGTGCTAGAGATGGGGACAAATTCTATGGCTACACCTTC
TRBD2,TRBV10-3,TRBJ2-1,.,CAISVASGRPPYNEQFF,TGTGCCATCAGTGTCGCTAGCGGGAGGCCCCCCTACAATGAGCAGTTCTTC
.,TRBV20-1,TRBJ2-5,many,CSANTGLGETQYF,TGCAGTGCTAATACAGGGTTGGGCGAGACCCAGTACTTC
.,TRBV10-3,TRBJ1-1,few,CAISESTGLGVTEAFF,TGTGCCATCAGTGAGTCAACGGGGTTGGGTGTTACTGAAGCTTTCTTT
.,TRBV7-8,TRBJ2-7,few,CASSLGADEQYF,TGTGCCAGCAGCTTAGGAGCTGACGAGCAGTACTTC
.,TRBV2,TRBJ2-7,.,CASGPGISWTASSYEQYF,TGTGCCAGCGGGCCTGGAATCTCATGGACAGCAAGCTCCTACGAGCAGTACTTC
TRBD2,TRBV28,TRBJ2-1,few,CASAGGPSYNEQFF,TGTGCCAGCGCGGGAGGACCCTCCTACAATGAGCAGTTCTTC